The 5 T cell receptor beta chains below were found in one sample sequenced in a study of control samples from healthy donors and cancer patients. Sequencing used immunoSEQ multiplex PCR; TCRdb keeps in-frame clones, though not all of them. The data hold a few hundred thousand clones, with around nine tenths observed a single time. Sample: PBMCs. These receptors were taken from a middle-aged man with head and neck cancer.

V gene TRBV4-3 combines with J gene TRBJ1-1; D uncertain. The V end lost 0 bases, the J end lost 5 bases, and 19 bases lay between the germline ends. CDR3 length: 17 amino acids. From germline, CDR1 is LGHNA and CDR2 YSLEER. In DNA, the CDR3 is TGCGCCAGCAGCCAAGATTATCTCCCCCCAGGAATGACTGAAGCTTTCTTT. Residues: CASSQDYLPPGMTEAFF.

The chain joins TRBV6-2 or TRBV6-3 to TRBJ1-2; the D gene is possibly TRBD1 (6 bases). The V and J ends lost 4 bases and 4 bases respectively, with 10 bases between them. This CDR3 is 13 amino acids long. Germline assignment: CDR1 MNHEY and CDR2 SVGEGT. The CDR3 DNA sequence: TGTGCCAGCAGTTCCGGGACATTCTATGGCTACACCTTC. Protein sequence: CASSSGTFYGYTF.

The rearrangement links TRBV5-6 to TRBJ1-2; D is unclear. Trimming took 0 bases from V and 1 from J, leaving 7 bases between them. The V gene's germline CDR1 is SGHDT and CDR2 YYEEEE. The CDR3 is made up of 14 amino acids. The CDR3 here is CASSLDLLNYGYTF. The CDR3 DNA sequence: TGTGCCAGCAGCTTGGACTTACTTAACTATGGCTACACCTTC.

This rearrangement joins TRBV6-2 or TRBV6-3 to TRBJ2-3, with D perhaps TRBD1 or TRBD2 (5 bases each). Germline values: CDR1 MNHEY, CDR2 SVGEGT. The CDR3 spans 17 residues. Trimming removed 6 bases from V and 5 bases from J, with 24 bases in between. CDR3 in DNA: TGTGCCAGCAGCCCTGTGAGGACAAGGGGCCGGGAAGATACGCAGTATTTT. It translates to CASSPVRTRGREDTQYF.

The V and J genes are TRBV4-2 and TRBJ1-5; possible D gene TRBD1, 5 bases. Germline CDR1 reads LGHNA; CDR2 reads YNFKEQ. CDR3 size: 16 residues. The ends were cut back, 4 bases at V and 4 bases at J, with 17 bases in the middle. The CDR3 sequence is CASSLRDEGLNQPQHF. The CDR3 DNA reads as TGTGCCAGCAGCCTCCGGGACGAGGGATTAAATCAGCCCCAGCATTTT.